Listed here are 18 T cell receptor beta chains from one sample, sequenced in a study of T cells in Graves' hyperthyroidism and ophthalmopathy (dated by TCRdb to the late 2010s). The library was prepared using multiplex PCR. The instrument given in TCRdb is Illumina HiSeq 2000. TCR beta CDR3 regions were amplified from RNA transcripts. A first-round RT-PCR of the TCR CDR3 used the HTBI primer set with the Qiagen OneStep RT-PCR kit. The public reads were reanalyzed by TCRdb: fastp trimming at Q25, MiXCR alignment, in-frame beta chains only. Entries that share a CDR3 protein sequence are merged under the most common genes and DNA. The sample table holds 200,000 to 250,000 distinct CDR3 sequences, of which 17% were seen once. The top ten constitute approximately 50% of the sample. Sequencing used blood. The origin of the receptors is a man over 45 with Graves' hyperthyroidism.

This clonotype was seen at least ten times. The chain is built from TRBV5-5 and TRBJ2-5, with 15 bases that match TRBD2. V shed 4 bases and J 0 bases; nucleotides not matched to a gene: 10. The CDR3 contains 19 residues. CDR1 is SGHKS, CDR2 YYEKEE, per germline (reference sequence). The DNA of the CDR3 is TGTGCCAGCAGCCTAGCCGGGACTAGCGGGAGGCGGTACCAAGAGACCCAGTACTTC. Residues: CASSLAGTSGRRYQETQYF.

The V call is TRBV6-1, the J call TRBJ2-7; 7 bases align to TRBD2. The CDR3 totals 15 residues. The V gene's germline CDR1 is MNHNS and CDR2 SASEGT. The junction had 9 bases not matched to a gene; V was cut back by 3 bases and J by 4 bases. The DNA for the CDR3 is TGTGCCAGCAGTGAGGCGAGTAGCGGGTCGTACGAGCAGTACTTC. This encodes CASSEASSGSYEQYF.

This clonotype has just a few counts. The chain couples TRBV20-1 to TRBJ2-7; 9 bases match TRBD2. With V trimmed by 0 bases and J by 9 bases, 12 bases remained unmatched. In germline, CDR1 is DFQATT, CDR2 SNEGSKA (reference sequence). The CDR3 sequence is 15 residues long. The DNA of the CDR3 is TGCAGTGCTAGAGATGGGGCTAGCGGGAACTCGGCGCAGTACTTC. Its protein product is CSARDGASGNSAQYF.

This clonotype came up many times. The chain uses TRBV20-1 and TRBJ2-7, with D perhaps TRBD1 (6 bases). Germline values: CDR1 DFQATT, CDR2 SNEGSKA (reference sequence). There are 14 residues in the CDR3. Deletions cut 0 bases from V and 3 bases from J, with 12 bases between. The chain's CDR3 is CSARDGGRGYEQYF. The CDR3 DNA reads as TGCAGTGCTAGAGATGGAGGCAGGGGCTACGAGCAGTACTTC.

The rearrangement uses TRBV14 and TRBJ2-1; D gene ambiguous. This CDR3 has 14 residues. Germline V lookup: CDR1 SGHDN, CDR2 FVKESK. The V and J ends lost 1 base and 4 bases respectively, with 8 bases between them. The CDR3 region has the DNA TGTGCCAGCAGCCAAGGAGTCGCGTACAATGAGCAGTTCTTC. Translating it yields CASSQGVAYNEQFF. Full variable domain (remainder filled in from reference TRBV14 and TRBJ2-1): EAGVTQFPSHSVIEKGQTVTLRCDPISGHDNLYWYRRVMGKEIKFLLHFVKESKQDESGMPNNRFLAERTGGTYSTLKVQPAELEDSGVYFCASSQGVAYNEQFFGPGTRLTVL.

The V and J genes are TRBV6-1 and TRBJ2-7; D ambiguous. Germline CDR1 is MNHNS and CDR2 is SASEGT. V was pared by 4 bases and J by 1 base, with 11 bases between. CDR3 length equals 14 residues. The CDR3 DNA reads as TGTGCCAGCAGTGTATCACTGACGTCCTACGAGCAGTACTTC. This sequence encodes CASSVSLTSYEQYF.

This clonotype was detected ten times or more. This sequence joins TRBV7-9 and TRBJ2-3; TRBD2 is a possible D gene (5 bases). Trimming stripped 5 bases from V and 6 bases from J, with 15 bases between. This CDR3 spans 14 amino acids. Per germline, CDR1 SEHNR and CDR2 FQNEAQ (reference sequence). The CDR3 loop is CASSPPGSQDTQYF. Written as DNA, the CDR3 is TGTGCCAGCAGCCCCCCGGGATCCCAGGATACGCAGTATTTT.

To note about this clonotype: A much larger clone lies one base from this, so it may be a read error. The V and J genes are TRBV5-4 and TRBJ2-2; TRBD2 matches 7 bases. Unmatched junction bases numbered 10, after V lost 7 bases and J lost 4 bases. Looked up from germline, CDR1 is SGHNT and CDR2 is YYREEE (reference sequence). There are 15 residues in the CDR3. Here the CDR3 DNA reads TGTGCCAGCGGCCAACTTGGGGGGGGCACCGGGGAGCTGTTTTTT. This encodes CASGQLGGGTGELFF.

This clonotype occurred many times. The chain joins TRBV18 to TRBJ2-2; no reliable D call. The V gene's germline CDR1 is KGHSH and CDR2 LQKENI. The CDR3 contains 12 residues. V dropped 4 bases and J dropped 2 bases, with 2 bases sitting between them. CDR3 sequence reads: CASSHNTGELFF. Here the CDR3 DNA reads TGTGCCAGCTCACACAACACCGGGGAGCTGTTTTTT. The whole variable domain, filled in from reference TRBV18 and TRBJ2-2, reads NAGVMQNPRHLVRRRGQEARLRCSPMKGHSHVYWYRQLPEEGLKFMVYLQKENIIDESGMPKERFSAEFPKEGPSILRIQQVVRGDSAAYFCASSHNTGELFFGEGSRLTVL.

In its sample, this clonotype was seen many times. V is TRBV2 and J is TRBJ1-5; D gene uncertain. In germline, CDR1 is SNHLY, CDR2 FYNNEI. The CDR3 spans 14 residues. V lost 1 base to trimming and J lost 4 bases, with 8 bases between them. CDR3 residues: CASSEVTDNQPQHF. Written as DNA, the CDR3 is TGTGCCAGCAGTGAAGTAACAGATAATCAGCCCCAGCATTTT.

This clonotype was observed many times. The rearrangement uses TRBV5-1 and TRBJ2-1; perhaps TRBD1 as D (5 bases). The V gene lost 0 bases and the J gene lost 1 base, with 8 bases spanning the gap. Germline CDR1 and CDR2: SGHRS and YFSETQ. The CDR3 covers 15 residues. CDR3 loop: CASSLATASYNEQFF. The CDR3 DNA reads TGCGCCAGCAGCTTGGCGACAGCGTCCTACAATGAGCAGTTCTTC.

There are many counts of this clonotype. The V call is TRBV11-2, the J call TRBJ2-7, with D perhaps matching TRBD1 or TRBD2 (5 bases each). Germline CDR1 reads SGHAT; CDR2 reads FQNNGV. The CDR3 loop spans 15 amino acids. Trimming shortened V by 5 bases and J by 2 bases, and 16 bases separated the two germline ends. The CDR3 sequence is CASSPRGAGAYEQYF. The CDR3 coding sequence is TGTGCCAGCAGCCCGAGAGGGGCTGGGGCCTACGAGCAGTACTTC. The complete variable domain, with remaining parts taken from reference TRBV11-2 and TRBJ2-7, reads EAGVAQSPRYKIIEKRQSVAFWCNPISGHATLYWYQQILGQGPKLLIQFQNNGVVDDSQLPKDRFSAERLKGVDSTLKIQPAKLEDSAVYLCASSPRGAGAYEQYFGPGTRLTVT.

This clonotype was detected a few times. The chain links TRBV12-3 or TRBV12-4 to TRBJ1-1; D is unresolved. The CDR3 totals 13 residues. V was pared by 6 bases and J by 7 bases, with 15 bases between. For the CDR3, the DNA is TGTGCCAGCAGCCTAGAGGACGGCCGTGAAGCTTTCTTT. This encodes CASSLEDGREAFF.

The chain employs TRBV5-1 and TRBJ2-7; 8 bases line up with TRBD1. This CDR3 region has 14 residues. After removal of 2 bases from V and 4 bases from J, the junction contained 5 bases not matched to a gene. In germline, CDR1 is SGHRS, CDR2 YFSETQ. The CDR3 sequence is CASSFTGGIYEQYF. Here the CDR3 DNA reads TGCGCCAGCAGCTTCACAGGGGGAATATACGAGCAGTACTTC.

This clonotype was seen only a few times. The genes are TRBV12-3 or TRBV12-4 and TRBJ2-2; TRBD2 might be the D (5 bases). This CDR3 has 14 amino acids. V dropped 7 bases and J dropped 2 bases, with 11 bases sitting between them. The CDR3 DNA sequence: TGTGCCAGCAATAGCGTCCCCAACACCGGGGAGCTGTTTTTT. It translates to CASNSVPNTGELFF.

This clonotype was detected many times. This rearrangement joins TRBV11-2 to TRBJ2-5, with unresolved D. Trimming left V 0 bases short and J 5 bases short, with 13 bases between. The germline V gene has CDR1 SGHAT and CDR2 FQNNGV. The CDR3 is 15 residues long. CDR3 amino acids: CASSLDWASRETQYF. The CDR3 coding sequence is TGTGCCAGCAGCTTAGATTGGGCTAGTAGGGAGACCCAGTACTTC. The variable domain in full, with the rest retrieved from reference TRBV11-2 and TRBJ2-5, is EAGVAQSPRYKIIEKRQSVAFWCNPISGHATLYWYQQILGQGPKLLIQFQNNGVVDDSQLPKDRFSAERLKGVDSTLKIQPAKLEDSAVYLCASSLDWASRETQYFGPGTRLLVL.

This clonotype was seen repeatedly, ten times or more. J is TRBJ2-7 and V is TRBV11-2; 9 nucleotides line up with TRBD1. Germline lookup yields CDR1 SGHAT and CDR2 FQNNGV. There are 14 residues in the CDR3. Trimming took 4 bases from V and 3 from J; bases not matched to a gene: 4. The DNA of the CDR3 is TGTGCCAGCAGCTCCGGGACAGGGAACTACGAGCAGTACTTC. Translated, it gives CASSSGTGNYEQYF.

The chain joins TRBV11-2 to TRBJ1-1; 7 nucleotides match TRBD1. The CDR3 runs to 13 residues. Germline V gene data show CDR1 as SGHAT and CDR2 as FQNNGV. Trimming cost V 5 bases and J 5 bases; bases outside gene matches: 5. CDR3 protein: CASSLTTGTEAFF. DNA of the CDR3: TGTGCCAGCAGCCTCACGACAGGGACTGAAGCTTTCTTT.